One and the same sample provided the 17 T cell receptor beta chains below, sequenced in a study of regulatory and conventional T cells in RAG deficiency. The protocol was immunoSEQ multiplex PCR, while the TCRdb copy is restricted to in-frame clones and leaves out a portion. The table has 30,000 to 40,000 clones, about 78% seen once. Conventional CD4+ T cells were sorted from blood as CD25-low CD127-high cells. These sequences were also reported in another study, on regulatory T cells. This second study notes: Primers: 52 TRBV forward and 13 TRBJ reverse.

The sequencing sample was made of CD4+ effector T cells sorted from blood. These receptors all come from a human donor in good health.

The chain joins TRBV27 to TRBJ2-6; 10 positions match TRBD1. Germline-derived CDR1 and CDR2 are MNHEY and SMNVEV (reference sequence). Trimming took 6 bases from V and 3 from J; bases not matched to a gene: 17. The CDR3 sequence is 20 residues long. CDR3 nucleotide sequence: TGTGCCAGCAGCTTCTACGTCCGGGACAGGGGATCTTATGGGGCCAACGTCCTGACTTTC. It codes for CASSFYVRDRGSYGANVLTF.

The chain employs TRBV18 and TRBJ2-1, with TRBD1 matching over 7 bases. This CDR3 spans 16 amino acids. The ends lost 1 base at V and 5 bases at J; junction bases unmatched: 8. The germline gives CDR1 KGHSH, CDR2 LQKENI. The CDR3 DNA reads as TGTGCCAGCTCACCACTTCCGGGACAGATGGACAATGAGCAGTTCTTC. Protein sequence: CASSPLPGQMDNEQFF.

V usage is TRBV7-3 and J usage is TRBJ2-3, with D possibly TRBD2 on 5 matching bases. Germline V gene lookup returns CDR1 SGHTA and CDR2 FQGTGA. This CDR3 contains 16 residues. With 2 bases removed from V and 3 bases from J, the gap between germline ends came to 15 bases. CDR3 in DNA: TGTGCCAGCAGCTTAGGCGGGCAACACCCGACAGATACGCAGTATTTT. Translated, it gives CASSLGGQHPTDTQYF.

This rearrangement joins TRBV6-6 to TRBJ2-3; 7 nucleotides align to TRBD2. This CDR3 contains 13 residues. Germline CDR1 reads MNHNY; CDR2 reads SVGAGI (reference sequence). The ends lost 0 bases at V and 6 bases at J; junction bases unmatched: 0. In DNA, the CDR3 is TGTGCCAGCAGTTACTCGCGGGGGGATACGCAGTATTTT. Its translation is CASSYSRGDTQYF.

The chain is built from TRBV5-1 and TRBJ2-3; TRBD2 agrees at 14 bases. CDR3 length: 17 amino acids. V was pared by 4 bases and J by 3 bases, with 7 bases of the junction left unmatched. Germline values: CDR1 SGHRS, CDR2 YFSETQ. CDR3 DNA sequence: TGCGCCAGCAGCCTACTGACTAGCGGGGGGGCGACAGATACGCAGTATTTT. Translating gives CASSLLTSGGATDTQYF.

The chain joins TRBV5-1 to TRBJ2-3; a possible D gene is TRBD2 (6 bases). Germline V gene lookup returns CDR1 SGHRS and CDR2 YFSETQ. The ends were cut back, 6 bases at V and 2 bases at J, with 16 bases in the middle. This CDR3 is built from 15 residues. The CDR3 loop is CASTPGGLLTDTQYF. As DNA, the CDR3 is TGCGCCAGCACCCCAGGAGGGCTACTCACAGATACGCAGTATTTT.

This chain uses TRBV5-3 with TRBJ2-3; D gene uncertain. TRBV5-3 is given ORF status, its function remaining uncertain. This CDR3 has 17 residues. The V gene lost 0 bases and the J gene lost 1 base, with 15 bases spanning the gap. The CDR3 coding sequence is TGTGCCAGAAGCTTGGCCGTGGACGCCACTTGCACAGATACGCAGTATTTT. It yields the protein CARSLAVDATCTDTQYF.

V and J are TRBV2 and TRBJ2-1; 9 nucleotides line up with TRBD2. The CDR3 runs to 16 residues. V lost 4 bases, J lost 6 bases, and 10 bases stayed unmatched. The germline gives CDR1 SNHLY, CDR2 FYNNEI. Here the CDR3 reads CASSGRLAGSTNEQFF. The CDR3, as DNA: TGTGCCAGCAGTGGGCGGCTAGCGGGGTCCACCAATGAGCAGTTCTTC. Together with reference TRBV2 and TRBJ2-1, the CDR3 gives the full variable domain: EPEVTQTPSHQVTQMGQEVILRCVPISNHLYFYWYRQILGQKVEFLVSFYNNEISEKSEIFDDQFSVERPDGSNFTLKIRSTKLEDSAMYFCASSGRLAGSTNEQFFGPGTRLTVL.

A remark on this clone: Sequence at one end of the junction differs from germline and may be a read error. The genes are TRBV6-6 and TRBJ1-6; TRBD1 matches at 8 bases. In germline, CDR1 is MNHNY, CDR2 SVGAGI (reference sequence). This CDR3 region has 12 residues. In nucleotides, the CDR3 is TGTGCCAGCAGTTACCGAACCGGGAGGGACAGGTTT. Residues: CASSYRTGRDRF.

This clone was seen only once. CDR3 loop: CASTTYNEQFF. The CDR3 DNA reads TGTGCCAGCACCACGTACAATGAGCAGTTCTTC. This chain joins TRBV6-6 and TRBJ2-1; no clear D. The CDR3 length is 11 residues. Per germline, CDR1 MNHNY and CDR2 SVGAGI (reference sequence). V was clipped by 7 bases and J by 4 bases, with 5 bases between them.

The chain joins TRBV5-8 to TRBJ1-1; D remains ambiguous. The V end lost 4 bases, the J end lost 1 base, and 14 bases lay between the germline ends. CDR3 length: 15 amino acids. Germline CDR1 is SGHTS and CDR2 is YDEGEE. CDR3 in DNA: TGTGCCAGCAGCGTGCGGTCTCAGACGAACACTGAAGCTTTCTTT. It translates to CASSVRSQTNTEAFF. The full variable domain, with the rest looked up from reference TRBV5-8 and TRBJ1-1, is EAGVTQSPTHLIKTRGQQATLRCSPISGHTSVYWYQQALGLGLQFLLWYDEGEERNRGNFPPRFSGRQFPNYSSELNVNALELEDSALYLCASSVRSQTNTEAFFGQGTRLTVV.

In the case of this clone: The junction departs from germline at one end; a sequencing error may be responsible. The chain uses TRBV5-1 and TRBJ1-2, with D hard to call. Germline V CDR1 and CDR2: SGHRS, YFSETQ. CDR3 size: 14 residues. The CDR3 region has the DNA TGCGCCAGCAGCTTGTGGGAGGGTAACTCTGGCTACACCTTC. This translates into CASSLWEGNSGYTF.

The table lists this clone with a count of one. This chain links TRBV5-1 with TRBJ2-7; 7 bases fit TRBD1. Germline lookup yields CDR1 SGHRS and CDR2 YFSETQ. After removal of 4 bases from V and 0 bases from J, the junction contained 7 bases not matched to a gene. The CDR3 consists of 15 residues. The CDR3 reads CASSPRQGLSYEQYF. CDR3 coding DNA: TGCGCCAGCAGCCCAAGACAGGGCCTCTCCTACGAGCAGTACTTC.

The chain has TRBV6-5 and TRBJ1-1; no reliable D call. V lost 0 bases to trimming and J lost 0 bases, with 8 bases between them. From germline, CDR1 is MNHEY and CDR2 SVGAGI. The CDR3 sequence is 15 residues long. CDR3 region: CASSYSFQLNTEAFF. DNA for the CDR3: TGTGCCAGCAGTTACTCGTTTCAGTTGAACACTGAAGCTTTCTTT.

The CDR3 sequence: CASSVGHIDYGYTF. In nucleotides, the CDR3 is TGCGCCAGCAGCGTCGGACACATAGACTATGGCTACACCTTC. V gene TRBV5-1 combines with J gene TRBJ1-2; perhaps TRBD1 as D (5 bases). Germline V gives CDR1 SGHRS, CDR2 YFSETQ. This CDR3 comprises 14 residues. Trimming took off 4 bases at V and 3 bases at J, with 13 bases between the two ends.

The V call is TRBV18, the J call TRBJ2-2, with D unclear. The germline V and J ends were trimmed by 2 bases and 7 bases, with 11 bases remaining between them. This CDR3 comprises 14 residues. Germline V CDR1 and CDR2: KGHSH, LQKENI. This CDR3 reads CASSPVPVGGELFF. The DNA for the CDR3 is TGTGCCAGCTCACCAGTGCCGGTTGGCGGGGAGCTGTTTTTT. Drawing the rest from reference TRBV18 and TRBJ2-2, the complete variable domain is NAGVMQNPRHLVRRRGQEARLRCSPMKGHSHVYWYRQLPEEGLKFMVYLQKENIIDESGMPKERFSAEFPKEGPSILRIQQVVRGDSAAYFCASSPVPVGGELFFGEGSRLTVL.

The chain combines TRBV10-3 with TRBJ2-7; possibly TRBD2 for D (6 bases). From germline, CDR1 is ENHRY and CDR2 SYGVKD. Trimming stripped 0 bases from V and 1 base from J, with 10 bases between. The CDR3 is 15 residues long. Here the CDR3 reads CAISESGGESYEQYF. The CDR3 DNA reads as TGTGCCATCAGTGAGTCCGGGGGTGAATCCTACGAGCAGTACTTC.